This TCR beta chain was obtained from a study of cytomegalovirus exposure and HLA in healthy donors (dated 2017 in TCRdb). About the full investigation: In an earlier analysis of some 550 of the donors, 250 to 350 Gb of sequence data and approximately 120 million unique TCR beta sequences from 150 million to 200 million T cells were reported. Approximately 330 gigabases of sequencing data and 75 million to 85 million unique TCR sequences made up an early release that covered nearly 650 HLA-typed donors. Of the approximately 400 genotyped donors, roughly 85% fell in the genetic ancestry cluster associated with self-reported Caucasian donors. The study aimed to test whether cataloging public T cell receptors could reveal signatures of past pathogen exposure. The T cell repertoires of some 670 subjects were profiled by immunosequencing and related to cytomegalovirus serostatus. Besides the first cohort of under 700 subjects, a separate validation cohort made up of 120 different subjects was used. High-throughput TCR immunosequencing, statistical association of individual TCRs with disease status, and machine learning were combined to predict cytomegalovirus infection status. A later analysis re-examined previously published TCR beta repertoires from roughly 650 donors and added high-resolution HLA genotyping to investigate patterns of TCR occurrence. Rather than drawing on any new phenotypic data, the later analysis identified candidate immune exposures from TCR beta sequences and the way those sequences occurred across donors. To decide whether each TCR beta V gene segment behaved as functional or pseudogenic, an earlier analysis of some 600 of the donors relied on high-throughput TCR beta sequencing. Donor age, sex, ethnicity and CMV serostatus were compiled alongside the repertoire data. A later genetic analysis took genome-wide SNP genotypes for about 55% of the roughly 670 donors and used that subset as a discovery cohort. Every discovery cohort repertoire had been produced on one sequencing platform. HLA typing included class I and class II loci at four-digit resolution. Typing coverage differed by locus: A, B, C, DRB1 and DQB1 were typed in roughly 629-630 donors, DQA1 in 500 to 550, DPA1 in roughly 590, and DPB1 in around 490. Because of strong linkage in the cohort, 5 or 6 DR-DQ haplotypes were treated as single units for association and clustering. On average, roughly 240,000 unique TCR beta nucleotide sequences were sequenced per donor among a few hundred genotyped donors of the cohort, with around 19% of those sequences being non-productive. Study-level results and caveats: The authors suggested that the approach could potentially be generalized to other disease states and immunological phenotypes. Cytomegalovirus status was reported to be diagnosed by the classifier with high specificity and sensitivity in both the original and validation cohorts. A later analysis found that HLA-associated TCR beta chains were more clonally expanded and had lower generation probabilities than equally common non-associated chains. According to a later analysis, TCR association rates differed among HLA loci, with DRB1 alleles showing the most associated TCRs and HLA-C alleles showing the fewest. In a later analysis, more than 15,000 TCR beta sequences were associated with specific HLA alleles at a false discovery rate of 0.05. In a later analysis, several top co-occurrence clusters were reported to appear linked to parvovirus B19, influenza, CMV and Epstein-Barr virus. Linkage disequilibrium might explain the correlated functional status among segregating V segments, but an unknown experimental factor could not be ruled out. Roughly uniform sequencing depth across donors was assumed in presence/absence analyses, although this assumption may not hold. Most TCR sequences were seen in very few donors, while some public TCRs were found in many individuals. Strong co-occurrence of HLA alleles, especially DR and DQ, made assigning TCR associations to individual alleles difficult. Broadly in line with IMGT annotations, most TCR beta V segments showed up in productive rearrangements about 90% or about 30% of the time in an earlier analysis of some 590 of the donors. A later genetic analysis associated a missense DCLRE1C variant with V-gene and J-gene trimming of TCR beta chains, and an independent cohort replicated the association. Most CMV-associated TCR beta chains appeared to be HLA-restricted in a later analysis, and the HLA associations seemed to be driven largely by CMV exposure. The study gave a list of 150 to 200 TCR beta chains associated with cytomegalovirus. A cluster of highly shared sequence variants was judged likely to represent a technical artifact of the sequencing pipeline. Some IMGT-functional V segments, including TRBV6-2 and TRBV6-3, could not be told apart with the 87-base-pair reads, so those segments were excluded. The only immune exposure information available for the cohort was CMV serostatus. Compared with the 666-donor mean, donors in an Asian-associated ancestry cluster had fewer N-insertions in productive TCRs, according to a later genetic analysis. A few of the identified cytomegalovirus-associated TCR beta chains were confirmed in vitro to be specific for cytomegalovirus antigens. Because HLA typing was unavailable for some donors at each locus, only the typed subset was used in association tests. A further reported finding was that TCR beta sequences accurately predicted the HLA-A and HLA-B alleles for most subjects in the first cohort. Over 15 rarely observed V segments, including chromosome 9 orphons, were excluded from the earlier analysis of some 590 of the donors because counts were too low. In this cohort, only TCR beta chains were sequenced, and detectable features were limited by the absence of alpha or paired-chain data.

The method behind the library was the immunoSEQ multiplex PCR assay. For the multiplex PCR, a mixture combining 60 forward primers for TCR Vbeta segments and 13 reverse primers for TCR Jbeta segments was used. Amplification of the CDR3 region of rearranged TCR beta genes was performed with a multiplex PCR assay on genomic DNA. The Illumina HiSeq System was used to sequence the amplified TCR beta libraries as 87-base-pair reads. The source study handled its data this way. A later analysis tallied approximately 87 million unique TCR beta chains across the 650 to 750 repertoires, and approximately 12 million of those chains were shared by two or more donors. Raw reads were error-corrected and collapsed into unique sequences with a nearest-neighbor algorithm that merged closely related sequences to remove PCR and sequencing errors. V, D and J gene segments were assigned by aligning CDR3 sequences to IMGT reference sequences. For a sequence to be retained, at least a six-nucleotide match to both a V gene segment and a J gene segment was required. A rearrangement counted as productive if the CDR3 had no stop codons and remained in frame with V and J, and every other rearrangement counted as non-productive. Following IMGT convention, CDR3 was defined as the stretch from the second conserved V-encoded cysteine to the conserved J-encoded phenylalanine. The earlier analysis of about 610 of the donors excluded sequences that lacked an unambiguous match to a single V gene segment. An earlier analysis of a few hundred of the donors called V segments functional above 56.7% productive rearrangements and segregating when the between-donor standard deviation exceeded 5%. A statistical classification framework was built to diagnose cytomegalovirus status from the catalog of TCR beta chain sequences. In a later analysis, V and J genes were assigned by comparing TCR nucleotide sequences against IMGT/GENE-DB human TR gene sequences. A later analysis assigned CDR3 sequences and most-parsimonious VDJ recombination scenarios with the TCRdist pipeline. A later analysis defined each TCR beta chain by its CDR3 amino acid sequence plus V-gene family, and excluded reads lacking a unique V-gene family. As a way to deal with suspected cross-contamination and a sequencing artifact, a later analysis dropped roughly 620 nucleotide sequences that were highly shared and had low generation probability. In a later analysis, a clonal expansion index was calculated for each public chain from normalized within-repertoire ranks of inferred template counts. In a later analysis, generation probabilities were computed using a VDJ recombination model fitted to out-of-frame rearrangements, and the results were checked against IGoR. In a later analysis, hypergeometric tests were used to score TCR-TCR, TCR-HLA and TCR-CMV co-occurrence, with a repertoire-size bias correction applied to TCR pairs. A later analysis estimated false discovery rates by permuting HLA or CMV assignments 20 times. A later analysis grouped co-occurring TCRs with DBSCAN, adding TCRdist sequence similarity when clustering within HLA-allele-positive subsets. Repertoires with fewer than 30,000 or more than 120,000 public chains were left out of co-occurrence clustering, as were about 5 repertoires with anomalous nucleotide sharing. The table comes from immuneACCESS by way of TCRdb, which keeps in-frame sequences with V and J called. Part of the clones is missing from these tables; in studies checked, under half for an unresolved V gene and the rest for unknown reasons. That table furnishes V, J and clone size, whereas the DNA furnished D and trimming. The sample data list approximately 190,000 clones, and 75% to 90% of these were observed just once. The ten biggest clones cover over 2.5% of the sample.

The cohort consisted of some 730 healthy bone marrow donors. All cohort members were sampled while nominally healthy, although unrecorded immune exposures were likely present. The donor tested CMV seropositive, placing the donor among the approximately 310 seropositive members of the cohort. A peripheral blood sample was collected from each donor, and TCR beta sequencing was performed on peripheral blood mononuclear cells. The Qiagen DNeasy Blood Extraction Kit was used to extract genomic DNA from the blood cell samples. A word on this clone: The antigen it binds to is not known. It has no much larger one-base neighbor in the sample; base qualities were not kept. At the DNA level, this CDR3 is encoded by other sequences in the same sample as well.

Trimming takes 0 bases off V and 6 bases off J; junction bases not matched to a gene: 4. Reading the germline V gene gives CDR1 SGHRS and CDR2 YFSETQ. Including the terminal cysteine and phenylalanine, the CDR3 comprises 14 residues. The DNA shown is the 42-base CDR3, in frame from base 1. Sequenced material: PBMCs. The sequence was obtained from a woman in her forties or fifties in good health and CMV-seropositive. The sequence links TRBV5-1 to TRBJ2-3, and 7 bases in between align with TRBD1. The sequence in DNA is TGCGCCAGCAGCTTGGGCAGGGGGTCGGATACGCAGTATTTT. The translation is CASSLGRGSDTQYF.